The following is a T cell receptor beta chain sequence with its context. Its antigen is still unknown. One base away there is no much larger clone; base qualities are not given. This entry is derived from a study of identical twins (dated by TCRdb to the mid-2010s). About the study as a whole: The study deep-sequenced TCR alpha and beta repertoires from monozygotic twins, unrelated adults of various ages and cord blood to test whether fetal clonotypes persist. To rule out contamination, the twin experiments were replicated at different times with different library preparation protocols.

The library was generated by 5' RACE. For sequencing, an Illumina HiSeq 2000 was employed. A universal primer binding site was introduced by template switching, and a unique molecular identifier was present in the final cDNA, enabling accurate counting of TCR cDNA molecules. Specific primers in the conserved constant-segment region were used to synthesize first-strand cDNA for TCR alpha and beta chains. To control for contamination, every cDNA library carried two barcodes: a SMART-Mk sample barcode plus Illumina barcodes. Two successive PCR steps introduced TruSeq adapter sequences along with Illumina sample barcodes. Sequencing of the TCR alpha and beta cDNA libraries was done on the Illumina HiSeq platform using custom primers. On the authors' methods: MiGEC was used to process raw reads and extract unique molecular identifiers, and MiXCR was used to find CDR3 positions. For each individual, recombination models were inferred using an EM algorithm with the repgenHMM and IGoR tools. The analysis of shared clonotypes was done with the tcR package in R, with sharing normalized by the product of cloneset sizes. Out-of-frame nonproductive sequences were analyzed to study raw recombination free of thymic and clonal selection effects. TCRdb reanalyzed the raw reads on its own, using fastp at Q25 for trimming and MiXCR for clone calling, and kept in-frame beta chains. Rows matching on CDR3 protein sequence are summarized as one entry with the most common DNA and genes. TCRdb assigned the V and J calls; the authors' analysis was not used. For this sample there are a few hundred thousand distinct CDR3 sequences; around 15% appear just once. The ten largest clones capture roughly 0.4% of the sample.

All donors were healthy Caucasians. The twin cohort comprised three pairs of female monozygotic twins, all aged about 18 to 29 years. Positive isolation kits from Invitrogen were used to isolate CD4+ and CD8+ T cell populations. Taken from cysteine to phenylalanine, the CDR3 has 16 residues. Of the read, only the CDR3 DNA is kept; its 48 bases are in frame from base 1. CDR1 and CDR2, per the germline V gene, are SGHRS and YFSETQ. The V and J ends are trimmed by 4 bases and 2 bases, leaving 13 bases between them. What the authors observed across the whole study: Abundant cord blood beta clonotypes had fewer insertions, young adult naive repertoires showed a similar but weaker trend, and memory repertoires showed no such trend. Invariant T cells such as MAIT and iNKT could partly confound zero-insertion analyses, although diverse VJ usage argued against such confounding for most clonotypes. Out-of-frame TCR alpha sharing in monozygotic twins was systematically underestimated by recombination models, whereas sharing between unrelated individuals was in agreement with the recombination models. Excess twin sharing in beta out-of-frame sequences was weaker because fewer shared sequences lowered the signal-to-noise ratio. Compared with coincidental sharing between unrelated individuals, an excess of low generation-probability sequences was observed among out-of-frame TCR alpha sequences shared between twins. Because the same donors could not be followed over many years, the conclusions depended on cross-sectional statistical analysis.

This sample also appeared in a second study, on yellow fever vaccine responses in identical twins. The second publication reports: According to the authors, the vaccine-induced T cell response in identical twins seemed to be partly convergent and partly specific to each individual. Focusing on identical twins, the study followed the T cell clones that responded to the vaccine, and did so with precision.

The sequenced sample consisted of CD4+ T cells sorted from blood. The sequence joins TRBV5-1 to TRBJ2-6; the D gene may be TRBD1 or TRBD2, since each aligns over 5 bases. This receptor was identified in a woman younger than 30 in good health. This receptor has the CDR3 CASSPGMRAGANVLTF. The DNA is as follows: TGCGCCAGCAGCCCAGGGATGCGGGCTGGGGCCAACGTCCTGACTTTC.